This TCR beta chain was obtained from a study of blood T cell repertoires in COVID-19. The germline CDR1 and CDR2 sequences are SGHRS and YFSETQ. The ends were cut back, 2 bases at V and 5 bases at J, with 7 bases in the middle. The CDR3 is made up of 13 amino acids. TCRdb's table, derived via immunoSEQ multiplex PCR, lists solely in-frame clones and lacks some. The sample includes some 65,000 clones, 65% to 75% of them seen just once. The V and J genes are TRBV5-1 and TRBJ1-4; no definite D call. Sequencing used peripheral blood. The clonotype originates from an elderly woman with acute or convalescent COVID-19. CDR3 region: CASSLSPNEKLFF. The CDR3, as DNA: TGCGCCAGCAGCTTATCCCCGAATGAAAAACTGTTTTTT.